The 10 T cell receptor beta chains below were found in one sample sequenced in a study of cytomegalovirus exposure and HLA in healthy donors. Generated by immunoSEQ multiplex PCR, the TCRdb table keeps only in-frame clones and is missing some. Seen here are approximately 240,000 clones, around nine tenths observed once, and the top ten hold 0.8% to 1.2%. Sequencing was carried out using PBMCs. These TCRs come from a woman younger than 30 in good health and CMV-seronegative.

This chain links TRBV6-5 with TRBJ2-7; TRBD1 matches 8 bases. CDR1 and CDR2 from the germline V gene are MNHEY and SVGAGI. V dropped 7 bases and J dropped 4; count of bases not matched to a gene: 12. CDR3 length: 15 amino acids. The CDR3 loop reads CASTRRGRGLYEQYF. For the CDR3, the DNA is TGTGCCAGCACCAGGCGGGGCAGGGGGCTTTACGAGCAGTACTTC.

This clone was detected only once. The chain combines TRBV11-2 with TRBJ1-5, with 7 nucleotides matching TRBD1. The CDR3 spans 16 residues. The ends lost 1 base at V and 4 bases at J; junction bases unmatched: 7. Looked up from germline, CDR1 is SGHAT and CDR2 is FQNNGV. The CDR3 nucleotides are TGTGCCAGCAGCTTAGGGACGGGACAGCCAAATCAGCCCCAGCATTTT. Translated: CASSLGTGQPNQPQHF.

Only one count was recorded for this clone. The chain couples TRBV2 to TRBJ1-5; TRBD1 matches at 7 bases. CDR3 length equals 15 residues. Germline CDR1 is SNHLY and CDR2 is FYNNEI. V shed 6 bases and J 2 bases; nucleotides not matched to a gene: 7. The CDR3 sequence: CASRQRGPGNQPQHF. CDR3 in DNA: TGTGCCAGCAGGCAGAGGGGGCCGGGCAATCAGCCCCAGCATTTT.

The chain carries TRBV29-1 and TRBJ1-2; TRBD1 is a possible D gene (6 bases). The V gene's germline CDR1 is SQVTM and CDR2 ANQGSEA. The CDR3 consists of 13 residues. V lost 7 bases, J lost 0 bases, and 12 bases lay in between. The CDR3 DNA reads TGCAGCGCCTTTACAGGGACTAACTATGGCTACACCTTC. Amino acids: CSAFTGTNYGYTF.

This chain uses TRBV7-9 with TRBJ1-1, with D possibly being TRBD1 (6 bases). The germline V gene encodes CDR1 SEHNR and CDR2 FQNEAQ (reference sequence). The CDR3 has 14 residues. Trimming shortened V by 2 bases and J by 6 bases, and 13 bases separated the two germline ends. The CDR3 spells CASSLMGPGAEAFF. The CDR3, as DNA: TGTGCCAGCAGCTTAATGGGTCCAGGGGCTGAAGCTTTCTTT.

The rearrangement links TRBV27 to TRBJ1-4; 9 bases map to TRBD1. Germline V CDR1 and CDR2: MNHEY, SMNVEV (reference sequence). The CDR3 has 13 residues. Germline trimming cut 11 bases from V and 11 bases from J; bases unmatched to any gene: 12. The CDR3 nucleotides read TGTGCCGCAGCGGGACAGGGTTTCGGGAAACTGTTTTTT. This sequence encodes CAAAGQGFGKLFF. Full variable domain (rest looked up from reference TRBV27 and TRBJ1-4): EAQVTQNPRYLITVTGKKLTVTCSQNMNHEYMSWYRQDPGLGLRQIYYSMNVEVTDKGDVPEGYKVSRKEKRNFPLILESPSPNQTSLYFCAAAGQGFGKLFFGSGTQLSVL.

This rearrangement joins TRBV30 to TRBJ1-4; TRBD1 agrees at 7 bases. Losses at the gene ends were 2 bases for V and 4 bases for J; bases not matched to a gene: 4. CDR3 length equals 14 residues. Germline V gives CDR1 GTSNPN, CDR2 SVGIG (reference sequence). The CDR3 loop is CAWSRTGNNEKLFF. The CDR3 DNA reads as TGTGCCTGGAGTAGGACAGGCAATAATGAAAAACTGTTTTTT.

The rearrangement links TRBV11-2 to TRBJ1-1; possible D gene TRBD1, 5 bases. The CDR3 has 15 amino acids. V shed 5 bases and J shed 2 bases, with 15 bases lying between them. CDR1 SGHAT and CDR2 FQNNGV come from the germline V gene. The CDR3 reads CASSPYGQVNTEAFF. For the CDR3, the DNA is TGTGCCAGCAGCCCATATGGACAAGTTAACACTGAAGCTTTCTTT.

The chain employs TRBV7-9 and TRBJ2-7, with D unclear. CDR1 is SEHNR and CDR2 is FQNEAQ in the germline V gene (reference sequence). The CDR3 has 12 amino acids. Trimming cost V 0 bases and J 7 bases, with 7 bases left between them. The CDR3 loop is CASSLASQEQYF. In DNA form, the CDR3 reads TGTGCCAGCAGCTTAGCGTCCCAGGAGCAGTACTTC.

The gene calls are TRBV30 and TRBJ1-3; 8 bases are a match to TRBD1. Germline CDR1 GTSNPN, CDR2 SVGIG (reference sequence). V was clipped by 0 bases and J by 2 bases; unmatched bases: 3. This CDR3 spans 15 amino acids. CDR3: CAWSVGRGPGNTIYF. Here the CDR3 DNA reads TGTGCCTGGAGTGTAGGCAGGGGGCCTGGAAACACCATATATTTT. Full variable domain (rest looked up from reference TRBV30 and TRBJ1-3): SQTIHQWPATLVQPVGSPLSLECTVEGTSNPNLYWYRQAAGRGLQLLFYSVGIGQISSEVPQNLSASRPQDRQFILSSKKLLLSDSGFYLCAWSVGRGPGNTIYFGEGSWLTVV.